The clone carrying this T cell receptor (beta chain) was recorded once. After constant-region reverse-primer amplification, full-length variable regions underwent semi-nested PCR with Nested Universal Primer A. TCRdb ran MiXCR on the 5' RACE reads and lists one entry per CDR3 protein. The sample comprises 6,000 or so distinct CDR3 sequences, about 75% of which are singletons, and 3% to 5% rests with the top ten. CDR1 and CDR2 (germline): DFQATT, SNEGSKA (reference sequence). This CDR3 has 15 residues. Trimming at V came to 5 bases and at J to 6 bases, leaving 11 bases not matched to a gene. Sequencing was performed on memory CD4+ T cells sorted from a lymph node. As for subset: memory CD4+ T cells, CD4+CD45RO+CD25-. The TCR comes from a female donor with breast cancer. This rearrangement joins TRBV20-1 to TRBJ2-1; 9 bases map to TRBD1. CDR3 sequence: CSAQTGGKIGNEQFF. The CDR3 nucleotides read TGCAGTGCTCAGACAGGGGGTAAGATTGGCAATGAGCAGTTCTTC.